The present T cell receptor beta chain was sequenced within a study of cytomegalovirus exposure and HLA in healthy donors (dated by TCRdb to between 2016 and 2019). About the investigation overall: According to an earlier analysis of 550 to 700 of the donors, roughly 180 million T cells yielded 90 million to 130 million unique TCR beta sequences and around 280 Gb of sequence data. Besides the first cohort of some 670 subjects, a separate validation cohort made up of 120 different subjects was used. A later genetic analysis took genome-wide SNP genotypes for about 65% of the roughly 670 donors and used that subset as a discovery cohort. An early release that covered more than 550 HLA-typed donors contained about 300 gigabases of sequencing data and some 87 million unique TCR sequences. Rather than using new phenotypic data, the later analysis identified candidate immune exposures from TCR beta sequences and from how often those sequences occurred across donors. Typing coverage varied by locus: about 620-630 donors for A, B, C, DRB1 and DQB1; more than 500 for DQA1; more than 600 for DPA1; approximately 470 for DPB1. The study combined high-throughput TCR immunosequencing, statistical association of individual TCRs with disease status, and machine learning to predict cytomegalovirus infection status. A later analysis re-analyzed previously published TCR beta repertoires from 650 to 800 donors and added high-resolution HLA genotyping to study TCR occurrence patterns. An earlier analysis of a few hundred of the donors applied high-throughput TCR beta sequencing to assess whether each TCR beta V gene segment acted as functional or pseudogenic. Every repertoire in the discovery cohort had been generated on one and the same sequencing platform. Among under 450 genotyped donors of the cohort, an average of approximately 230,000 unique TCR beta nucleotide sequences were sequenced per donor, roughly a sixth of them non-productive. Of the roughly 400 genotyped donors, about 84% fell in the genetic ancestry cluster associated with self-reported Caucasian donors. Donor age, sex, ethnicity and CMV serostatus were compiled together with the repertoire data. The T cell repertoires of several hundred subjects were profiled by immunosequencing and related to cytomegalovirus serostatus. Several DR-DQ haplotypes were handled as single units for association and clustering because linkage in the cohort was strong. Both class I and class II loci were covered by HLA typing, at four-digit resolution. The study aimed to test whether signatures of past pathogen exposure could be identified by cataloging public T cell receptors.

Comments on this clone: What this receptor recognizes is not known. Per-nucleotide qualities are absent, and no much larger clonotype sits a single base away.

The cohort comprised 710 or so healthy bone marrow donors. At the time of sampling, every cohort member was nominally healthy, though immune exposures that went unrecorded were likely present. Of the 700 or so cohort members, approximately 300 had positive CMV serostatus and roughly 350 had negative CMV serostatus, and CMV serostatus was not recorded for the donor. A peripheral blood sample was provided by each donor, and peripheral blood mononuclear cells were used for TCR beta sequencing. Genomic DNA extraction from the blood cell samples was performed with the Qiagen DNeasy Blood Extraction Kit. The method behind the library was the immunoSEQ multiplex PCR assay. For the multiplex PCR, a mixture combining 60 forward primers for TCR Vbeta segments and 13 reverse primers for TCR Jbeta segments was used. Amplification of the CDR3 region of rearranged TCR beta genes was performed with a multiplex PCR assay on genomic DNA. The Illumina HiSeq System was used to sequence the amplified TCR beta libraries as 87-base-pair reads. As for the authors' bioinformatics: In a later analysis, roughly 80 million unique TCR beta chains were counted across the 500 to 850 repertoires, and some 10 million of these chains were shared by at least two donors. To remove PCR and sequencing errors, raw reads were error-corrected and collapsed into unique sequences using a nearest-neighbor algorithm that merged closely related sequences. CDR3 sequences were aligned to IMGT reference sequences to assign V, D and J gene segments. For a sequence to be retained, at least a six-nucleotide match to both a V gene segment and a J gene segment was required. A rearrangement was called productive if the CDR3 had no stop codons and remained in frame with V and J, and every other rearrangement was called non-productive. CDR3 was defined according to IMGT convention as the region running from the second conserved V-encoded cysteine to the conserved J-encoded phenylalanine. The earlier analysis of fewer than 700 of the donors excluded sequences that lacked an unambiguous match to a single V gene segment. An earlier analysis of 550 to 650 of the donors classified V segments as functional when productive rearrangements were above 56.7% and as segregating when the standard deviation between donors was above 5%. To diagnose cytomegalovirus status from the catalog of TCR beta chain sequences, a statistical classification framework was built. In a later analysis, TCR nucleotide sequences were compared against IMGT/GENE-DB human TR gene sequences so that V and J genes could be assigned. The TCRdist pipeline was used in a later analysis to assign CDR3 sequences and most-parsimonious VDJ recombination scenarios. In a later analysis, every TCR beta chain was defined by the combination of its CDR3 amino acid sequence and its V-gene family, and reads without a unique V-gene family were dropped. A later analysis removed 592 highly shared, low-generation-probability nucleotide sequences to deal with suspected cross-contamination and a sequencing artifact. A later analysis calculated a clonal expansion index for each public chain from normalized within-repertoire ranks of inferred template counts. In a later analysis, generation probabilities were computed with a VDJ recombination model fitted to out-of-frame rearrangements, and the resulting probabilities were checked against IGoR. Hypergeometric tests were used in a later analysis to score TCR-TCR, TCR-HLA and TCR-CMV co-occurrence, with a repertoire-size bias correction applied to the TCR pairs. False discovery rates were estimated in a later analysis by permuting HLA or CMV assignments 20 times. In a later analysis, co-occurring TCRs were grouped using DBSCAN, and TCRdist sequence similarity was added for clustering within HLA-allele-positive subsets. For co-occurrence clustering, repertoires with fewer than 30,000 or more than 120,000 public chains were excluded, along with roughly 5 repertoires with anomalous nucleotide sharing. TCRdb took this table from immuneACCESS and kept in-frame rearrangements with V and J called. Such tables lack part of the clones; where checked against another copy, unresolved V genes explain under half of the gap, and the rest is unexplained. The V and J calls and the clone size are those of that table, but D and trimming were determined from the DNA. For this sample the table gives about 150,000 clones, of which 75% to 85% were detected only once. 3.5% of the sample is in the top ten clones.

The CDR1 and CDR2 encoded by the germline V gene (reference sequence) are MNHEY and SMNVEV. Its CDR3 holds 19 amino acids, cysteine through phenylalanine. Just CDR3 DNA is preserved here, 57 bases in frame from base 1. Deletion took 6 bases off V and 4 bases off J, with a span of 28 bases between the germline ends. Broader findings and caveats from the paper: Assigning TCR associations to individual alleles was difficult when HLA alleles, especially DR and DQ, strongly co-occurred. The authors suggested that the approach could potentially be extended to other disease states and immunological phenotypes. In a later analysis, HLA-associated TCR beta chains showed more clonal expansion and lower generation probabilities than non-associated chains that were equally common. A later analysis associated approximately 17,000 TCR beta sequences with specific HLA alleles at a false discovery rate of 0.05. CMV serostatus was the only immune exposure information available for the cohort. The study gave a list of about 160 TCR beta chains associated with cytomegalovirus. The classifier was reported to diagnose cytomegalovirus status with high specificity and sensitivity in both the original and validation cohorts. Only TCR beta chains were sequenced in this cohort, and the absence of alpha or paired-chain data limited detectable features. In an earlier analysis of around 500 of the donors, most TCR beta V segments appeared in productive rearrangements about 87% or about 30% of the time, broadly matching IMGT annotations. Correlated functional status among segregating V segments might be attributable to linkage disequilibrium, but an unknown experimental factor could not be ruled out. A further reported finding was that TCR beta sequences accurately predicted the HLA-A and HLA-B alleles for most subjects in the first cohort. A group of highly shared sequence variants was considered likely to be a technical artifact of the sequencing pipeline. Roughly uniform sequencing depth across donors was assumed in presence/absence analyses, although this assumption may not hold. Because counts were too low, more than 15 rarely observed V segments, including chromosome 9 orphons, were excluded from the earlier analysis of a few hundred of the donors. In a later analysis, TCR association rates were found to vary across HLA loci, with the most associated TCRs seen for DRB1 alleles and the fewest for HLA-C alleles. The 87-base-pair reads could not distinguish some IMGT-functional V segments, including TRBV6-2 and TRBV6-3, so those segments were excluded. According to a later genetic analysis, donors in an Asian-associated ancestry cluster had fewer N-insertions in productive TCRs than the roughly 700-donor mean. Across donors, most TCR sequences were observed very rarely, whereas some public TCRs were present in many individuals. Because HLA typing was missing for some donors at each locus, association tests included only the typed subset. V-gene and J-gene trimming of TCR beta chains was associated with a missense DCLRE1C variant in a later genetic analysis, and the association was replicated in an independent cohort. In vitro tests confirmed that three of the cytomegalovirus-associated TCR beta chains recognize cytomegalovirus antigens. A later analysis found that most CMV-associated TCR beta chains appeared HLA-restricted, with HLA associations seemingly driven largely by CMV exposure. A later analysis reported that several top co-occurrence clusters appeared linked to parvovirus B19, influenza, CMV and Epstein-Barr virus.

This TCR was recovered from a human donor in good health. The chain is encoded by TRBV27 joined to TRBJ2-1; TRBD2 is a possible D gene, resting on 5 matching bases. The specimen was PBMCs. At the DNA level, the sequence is TGTGCCAGCAGACCAAACCCGAAGTTTCAGTTCGGGGTTTACAATGAGCAGTTCTTC. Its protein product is CASRPNPKFQFGVYNEQFF.